Listed here is a single T cell receptor (beta chain). The antigen this receptor binds is unknown. Per-nucleotide qualities are absent, and no much larger clonotype sits a single base away. Reading the germline V gene (reference sequence) gives CDR1 DFQATT and CDR2 SNEGSKA. The junction carries 6 bases between V and J, which are trimmed by 3 bases and 6 bases respectively. The CDR3 covers 11 residues, taking in both the cysteine and the phenylalanine. The kept DNA is CDR3 alone, 33 bases in frame from the first base. This entry comes from a study of blood T cell repertoires in COVID-19 (TCRdb year 2020). In the study overall: The collaborator samples originated in the United States, Italy and Spain and spanned the acute and convalescent phases of COVID-19. The dataset comprised deeply sampled blood TCRbeta repertoires from subjects exposed to, actively infected with, or recovered from COVID-19. Nearly every sample came with metadata listing a de-identified subject ID, COVID-19 status, age in years and sex. The prospective study material was composed of cDNA or gDNA derived from T cells, B-cell-depleted T cells, or PBMCs. A freely available public database, intended as a resource for researchers studying the immune response to SARS-CoV-2, is where the repertoires were released. Where HLA class I and class II types were available, the types were taken from metadata supplied by the sample provider, not from assay-based typing. Samples were obtained from the ongoing ImmuneRACE study (first 160 participants) and from approximately 1,200 subjects provided by 6 global collaborators. Broader findings and caveats from the paper: Clinical and demographic metadata were provided uncurated, with the amount varying by source and participant.

TCRbeta CDR3 regions were amplified from genomic DNA by means of the immunoSEQ Assay, a bias-controlled multiplex PCR. The study's processing was this. Nucleated cell counts per sample were estimated from amplification of reference gene primers within the assay. Sequence reads were collapsed and filtered to measure the absolute abundance of every unique TCRbeta CDR3 rearrangement. Productive Simpson clonality was computed per sample as the square root of Simpson's diversity index over productive rearrangements. In its TCRdb copy, this immuneACCESS table keeps in-frame sequences only and misses some clones. Where compared with another copy, unresolved V genes explain less than half of these, and the others have no known cause. For V, J and clone size, that table is used; D and trimming come from the DNA. The sample yields more than 150,000 clones; around 87% were counted once. The top ten clonotypes cover around 0.5% of the sample.

In Seattle, one collaborating source enrolled patients while the infection was active and tracked those patients longitudinally over the course of disease. The collaborating institutions used their own protocols to collect whole blood in K2EDTA tubes. For TCRbeta analysis, collaborators shipped samples as frozen whole blood, isolated PBMCs, or DNA extracted from either of those sample types. The sample taken for sequencing was peripheral blood. Recombination linked TRBV20-1 to TRBJ2-1; no D gene call is confident. This receptor was obtained from a man in his sixties with COVID-19, enrolled during active disease. In nucleotide form, the sequence is TGCAGTGCTAGCCGACTCAATGAGCAGTTCTTC. Its translation reads: CSASRLNEQFF.